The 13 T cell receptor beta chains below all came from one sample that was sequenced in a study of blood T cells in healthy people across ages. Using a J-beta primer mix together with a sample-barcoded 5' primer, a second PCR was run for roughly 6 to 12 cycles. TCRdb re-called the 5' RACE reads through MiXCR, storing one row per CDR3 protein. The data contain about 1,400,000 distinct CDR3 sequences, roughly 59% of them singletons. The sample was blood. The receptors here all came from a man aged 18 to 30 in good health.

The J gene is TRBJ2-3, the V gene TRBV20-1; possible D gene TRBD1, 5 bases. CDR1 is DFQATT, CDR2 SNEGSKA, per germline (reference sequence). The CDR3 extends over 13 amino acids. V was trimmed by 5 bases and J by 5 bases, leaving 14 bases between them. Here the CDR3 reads CSADGRVGDTQYF. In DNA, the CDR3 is TGCAGTGCTGATGGCAGGGTTGGAGATACGCAGTATTTT.

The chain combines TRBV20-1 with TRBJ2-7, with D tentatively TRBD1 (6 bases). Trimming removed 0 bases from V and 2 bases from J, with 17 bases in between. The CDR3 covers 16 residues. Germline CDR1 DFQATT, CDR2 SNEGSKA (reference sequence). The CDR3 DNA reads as TGCAGTGCTAGAGATCGGGGTCAGGGGAGCGCCTACGAGCAGTACTTC. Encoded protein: CSARDRGQGSAYEQYF.

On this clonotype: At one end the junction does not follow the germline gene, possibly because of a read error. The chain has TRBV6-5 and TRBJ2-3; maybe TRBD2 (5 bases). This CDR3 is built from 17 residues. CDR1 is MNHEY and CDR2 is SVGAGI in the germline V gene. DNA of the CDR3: TGTGCCTGCAGTCTACGTTTGTCTTCGGAGGTGACAGATACGCAGTATTTT. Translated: CACSLRLSSEVTDTQYF.

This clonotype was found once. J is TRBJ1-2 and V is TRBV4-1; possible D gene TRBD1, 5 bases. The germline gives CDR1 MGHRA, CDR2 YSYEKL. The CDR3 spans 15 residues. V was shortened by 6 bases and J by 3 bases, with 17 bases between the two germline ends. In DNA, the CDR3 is TGCGCCAGCAGGGAGCAGGGAACTCTCTACTATGGCTACACCTTC. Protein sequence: CASREQGTLYYGYTF.

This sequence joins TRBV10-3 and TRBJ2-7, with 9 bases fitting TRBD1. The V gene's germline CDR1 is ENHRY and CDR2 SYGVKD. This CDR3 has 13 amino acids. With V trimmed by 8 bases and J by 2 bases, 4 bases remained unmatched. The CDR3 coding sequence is TGTGCCATCGGGGGACAGGGACCCTACGAGCAGTACTTC. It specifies CAIGGQGPYEQYF.

CDR3: CASSLLATFGTEISYEQYF. CDR3 nucleotides: TGTGCCAGCAGTTTACTAGCTACCTTTGGGACAGAAATCTCCTACGAGCAGTACTTC. The gene calls are TRBV28 and TRBJ2-7; 7 positions match TRBD1. The CDR3 runs to 19 residues. With V trimmed by 2 bases and J by 0 bases, 16 bases remained unmatched. The germline gives CDR1 MDHEN, CDR2 SYDVKM.

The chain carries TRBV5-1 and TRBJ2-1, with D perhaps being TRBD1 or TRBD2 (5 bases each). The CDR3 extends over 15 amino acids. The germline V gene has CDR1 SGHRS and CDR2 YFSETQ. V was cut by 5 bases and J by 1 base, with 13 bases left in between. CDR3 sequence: CASSSGWGSYNEQFF. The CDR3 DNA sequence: TGCGCCAGCAGTTCCGGTTGGGGGTCCTACAATGAGCAGTTCTTC.

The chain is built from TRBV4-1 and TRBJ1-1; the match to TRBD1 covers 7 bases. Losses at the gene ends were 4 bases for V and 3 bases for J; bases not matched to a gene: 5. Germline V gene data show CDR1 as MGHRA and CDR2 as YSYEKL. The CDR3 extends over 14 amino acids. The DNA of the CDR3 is TGCGCCAGCAGCCTCCCCGGGACAGACACTGAAGCTTTCTTT. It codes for CASSLPGTDTEAFF.

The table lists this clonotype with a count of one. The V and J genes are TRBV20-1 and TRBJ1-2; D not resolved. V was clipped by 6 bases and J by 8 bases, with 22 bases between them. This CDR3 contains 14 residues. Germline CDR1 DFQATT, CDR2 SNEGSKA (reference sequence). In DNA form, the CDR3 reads TGCAGTGCGGTAGAGATGGTTAAGAGGAAGGGCTACACCTTC. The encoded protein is CSAVEMVKRKGYTF.

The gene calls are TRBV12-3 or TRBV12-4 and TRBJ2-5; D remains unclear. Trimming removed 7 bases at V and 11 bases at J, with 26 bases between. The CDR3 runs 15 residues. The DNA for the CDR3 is TGTGCCAGCAACCCTGCAGGCCACGGTTTGGATGAGCAGTACTTC. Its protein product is CASNPAGHGLDEQYF.

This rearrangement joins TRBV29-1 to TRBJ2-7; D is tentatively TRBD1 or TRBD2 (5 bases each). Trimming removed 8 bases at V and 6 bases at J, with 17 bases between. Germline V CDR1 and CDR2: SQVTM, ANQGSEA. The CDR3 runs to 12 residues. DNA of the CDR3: TGCAGCACACATGGGGCAGGGACCGAGCAGTACTTC. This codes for CSTHGAGTEQYF.

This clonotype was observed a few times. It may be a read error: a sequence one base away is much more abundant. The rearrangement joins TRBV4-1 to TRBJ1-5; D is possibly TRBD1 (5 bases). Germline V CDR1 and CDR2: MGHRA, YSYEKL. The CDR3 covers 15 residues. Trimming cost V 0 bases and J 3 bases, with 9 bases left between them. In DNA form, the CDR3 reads TGCGCCAGCAGCCAAGATATGGGGACCAATCAGCCCCAGCATTTT. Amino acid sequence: CASSQDMGTNQPQHF.

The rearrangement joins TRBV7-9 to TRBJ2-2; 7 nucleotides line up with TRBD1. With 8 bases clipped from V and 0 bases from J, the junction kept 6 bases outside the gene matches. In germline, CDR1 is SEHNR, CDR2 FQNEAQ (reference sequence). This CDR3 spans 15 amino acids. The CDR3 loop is CASDRDRPNTGELFF. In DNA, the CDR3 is TGTGCCAGCGACCGGGACAGACCGAACACCGGGGAGCTGTTTTTT.